This paragraph reports one T cell receptor (beta chain). This entry is derived from a study of T cell changes during pregnancy in multiple sclerosis. Sequencing used immunoSEQ multiplex PCR; TCRdb keeps in-frame clones, though not all of them. The sample lists approximately 100,000 clones, roughly nine tenths occurring once. This receptor was taken from a female donor with multiple sclerosis, enrolled in a pregnancy study. The sample here was peripheral blood, taken after pregnancy.

This chain's CDR3 is CASSPVQGGIAEAFF. The CDR3, as DNA: TGTGCCAGCAGCCCAGTCCAGGGGGGTATCGCTGAAGCTTTCTTT. V usage is TRBV6-5 and J usage is TRBJ1-1, with 7 nucleotides matching TRBD1. The CDR3 runs 15 residues. CDR1 is MNHEY and CDR2 is SVGAGI in the germline V gene. Unmatched junction bases numbered 13, after V lost 6 bases and J lost 6 bases.